This TCR beta chain is drawn from a study of T cell repertoires and HLA-DP antigens. Study summary: One alloantigen had around 11 groove amino acid differences from self, the other one. Sorted CD137+CD4+ samples averaged about 210 ng DNA; pre-culture CD4+ samples, about 1,200 ng. General observations from the study: Naive and memory CD4+ repertoires were not analysed separately.

The primer mix covered 54 TRBV segments and 13 TRBJ segments. Profiled with immunoSEQ multiplex PCR; TCRdb holds only in-frame clones, not every one. The sample has roughly 110,000 clones; 90% to 95% are singletons. On this clone: No antigen is known for it.

The CDR3 totals 15 residues. Germline CDR1 is SGHNT and CDR2 is YYREEE (reference sequence). The J segment lost 6 bases and the V segment lost 4 bases, leaving 5 bases of the junction unmatched. V is TRBV5-4 and J is TRBJ2-2, with TRBD2 matching 11 bases. The sequence was obtained from a woman in her late teens or twenties in good health and CMV-seronegative. Sequences were obtained from CD4+ T cells from PBMCs. CDR3 amino acids: CASSQSGLAAGELFF. For the CDR3, the DNA is TGTGCCAGCAGCCAGTCGGGACTAGCGGCCGGGGAGCTGTTTTTT.